This entry describes one TCR beta chain. The table lists this clonotype with many counts. The specificity of this receptor is unknown. No qualities accompany the bases; no much larger clone lies one base away. Hyperthyroidism patients were newly diagnosed, had a disease duration of under 2 months, and were aged 18 to 65 years. Any patient with an uncontrolled infection, another autoimmune disease, pregnancy or lactation was excluded. Diagnoses were established on the basis of clinical symptoms, serum thyroxine and TRAb, thyroid ultrasound, and orbital computed tomography. For progressor patients, blood was drawn at the first diagnosis of hyperthyroidism, before any ophthalmopathy symptoms had appeared. PBMCs were isolated from approximately 10 ml of fresh peripheral blood by Ficoll-Paque density gradient centrifugation. Patients classed as progressors first received a Graves' hyperthyroidism diagnosis and then went on to develop ophthalmopathy during follow-up. Total RNA was extracted using Trizol reagent, and RNA quality was assessed on an Agilent 2100 Bioanalyzer.

These data belong to a study of T cells in Graves' hyperthyroidism and ophthalmopathy (dated by TCRdb to between 2018 and 2021). About the study as a whole: Peripheral blood samples were taken at the time of initial diagnosis, prior to any treatment. TCR V-J signatures able to tell the groups apart were searched for in a discovery cohort of about a hundred patients, of whom over 40 had Graves' ophthalmopathy and under 65 had stable Graves' hyperthyroidism. An independent validation cohort of around 19 hyperthyroidism patients and 17 patients who later progressed to ophthalmopathy tested prospective prediction of ophthalmopathy. The 80 to 100 discovery patients were randomly divided into training and test sets at a 7:3 ratio. The study also compared thyroid tissue and blood T-cell repertoires from five or six Graves' hyperthyroidism patients. After blood sampling, hyperthyroidism patients were treated with methimazole at a starting dose of 30 mg daily, and ophthalmopathy patients were treated with high-dose intravenous methylprednisolone. According to the paper, TCR Vbeta CDR3 sequencing was carried out on approximately 140 peripheral blood samples, which came from 40 to 45 ophthalmopathy, 70 to 80 hyperthyroidism and approximately 17 progressor patients.

TCR beta CDR3 regions were amplified from RNA transcripts. The TCR CDR3 was subjected to a first round of RT-PCR using the HTBI primer set and the Qiagen OneStep RT-PCR kit. A second multiplex PCR round built the libraries, followed by size selection and purification. Paired-end sequencing of the libraries was performed with 100 bp reads on an Illumina HiSeq2000. The original methods were these. SOAPnuke was used to process the raw data, removing reads that contained adapters or uncalled bases, had a mean Phred below 15, or lacked an exact match to the constant primer or identifier. High-quality paired reads were merged with COPE v1.2.5, and unique nucleotide sequences were defined as clonotypes. MiTCR v1.1 was used to align clonotypes to the IMGT TRBV, TRBD and TRBJ reference segments. Only V-J combinations with frequency above 0.0001, covering approximately 99% of repertoires, were analysed. The TCS score was defined as the ratio of F50 (clonal expansion) to E x V (chaos), calculated using BLOSUM62-based TCRdist between CDR3 peptides within each V-J. Welch's t-statistics and random forest reduced fewer than 550 V-J features to roughly 13, which were used in a naive Bayes classifier (R e1071). The raw public data were reprocessed by TCRdb itself: fastp quality trimming at Q25, MiXCR clonotype calling, in-frame beta chains only. Each entry is one CDR3 protein sequence, shown with its most common DNA and genes. It is TCRdb's table, rather than the study itself, that gives the V and J calls and clone size. The sample table holds under 750,000 distinct CDR3 sequences, of which roughly a sixth were seen once. The ten largest clonotypes hold 16% of the sample.

On the study overall, not on this receptor specifically: A 13 V-J signature model separated ophthalmopathy from stable hyperthyroidism, with nearly 90% sensitivity and about 81% specificity in cross-validation and 80%/75% in testing. No statistical method was used to fix the sample size in advance, and group allocation was not hidden from the investigators. Blood samples also contained most of the expanded thyroid clonotypes (frequency above 0.001), which suggests that blood repertoires may reflect thyroid immune responses. During validation, the model predicted progression to ophthalmopathy a median of around 6 months ahead of onset, with around 70% sensitivity and 72% to 80% specificity.

The material sequenced was blood. The sequence was collected from a woman between 50 and 59 years old with Graves' hyperthyroidism that later progressed to Graves' ophthalmopathy.

The nucleotide sequence reads TGTGCCAGCAGTTTAAGTGAGGCGAACACTGAAGCTTTCTTT. Its coded protein is CASSLSEANTEAFF. The chain is encoded by TRBV12-3 or TRBV12-4 joined to TRBJ1-1, with the D segment identity uncertain. The CDR3 has 14 amino acids, counting the end cysteine and phenylalanine. Here the CDR3 DNA is all that survives: 42 bases in frame from base 1. The junction shows trimming of 2 bases on V and 1 base on J, plus 8 bases between the germline ends.